Within the sample, the clone carrying this T cell receptor (beta chain) is medium-sized. Via MiXCR, TCRdb re-called the PCR reads, giving one row per CDR3 protein. The table records 10,000 or so distinct CDR3 sequences, around a quarter of them present only once. This sample is drawn from a study of immune characterization of retroperitoneal liposarcoma. The sample comprised tumor tissue. This receptor was obtained from a male donor with retroperitoneal liposarcoma.

This chain's CDR3 is CASSEAQTGGQETQFF. In DNA, the CDR3 is TGTGCCAGCAGTGAAGCCCAGACAGGGGGCCAAGAGACCCAGTTCTTC. V gene TRBV6-1 combines with J gene TRBJ2-1, with TRBD1 matching over 10 bases. Trimming cost V 0 bases and J 13 bases; bases outside gene matches: 12. The germline gives CDR1 MNHNS, CDR2 SASEGT. There are 16 residues in the CDR3.